The sequence of this TCR beta chain was determined in a study of Ad26.COV2.S vaccination and SARS-CoV-2 variants. Treatment described: approximately 18 received Ad26.COV2.S at low or high dose, single or two shots; five or six received placebo; per-sample allocation not given. Sampling happened 63 days after the first vaccine or placebo injection. V lost 2 bases and J 3 bases, leaving 7 bases between the germline ends. CDR1 MNHEY and CDR2 SMNVEV come from the germline V gene (reference sequence). There are 13 residues in the CDR3. Some clones are missing from TCRdb's copy, which holds only in-frame ones; the method was immunoSEQ multiplex PCR. The sample holds under 600,000 clones, nearly 90% seen once.

Here the sequenced sample was peripheral blood, taken in a trial of Ad26.COV2.S vaccine versus placebo. The chain uses TRBV27 and TRBJ1-1; D unresolved. The clonotype originates from a person between 18 and 65 years old who received the Ad26.COV2.S COVID-19 vaccine or a placebo. The CDR3 DNA sequence: TGTGCCAGCAGTTTAGAGCGGGACACTGAAGCTTTCTTT. Encoded protein: CASSLERDTEAFF.